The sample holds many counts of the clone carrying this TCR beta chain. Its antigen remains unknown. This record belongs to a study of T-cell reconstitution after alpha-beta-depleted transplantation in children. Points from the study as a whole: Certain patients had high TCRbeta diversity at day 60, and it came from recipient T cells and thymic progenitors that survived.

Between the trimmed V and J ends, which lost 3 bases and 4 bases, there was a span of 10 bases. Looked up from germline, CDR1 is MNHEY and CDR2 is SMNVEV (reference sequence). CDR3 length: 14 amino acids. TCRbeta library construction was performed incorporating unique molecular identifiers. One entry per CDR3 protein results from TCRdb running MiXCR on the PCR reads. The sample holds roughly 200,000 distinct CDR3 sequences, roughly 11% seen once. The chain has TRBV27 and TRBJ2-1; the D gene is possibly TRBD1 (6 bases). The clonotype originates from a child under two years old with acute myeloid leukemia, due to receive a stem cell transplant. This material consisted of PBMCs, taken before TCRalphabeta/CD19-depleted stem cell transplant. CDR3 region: CASSLGATYNEQFF. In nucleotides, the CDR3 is TGTGCCAGCAGTTTGGGGGCGACGTACAATGAGCAGTTCTTC.